The 27 T cell receptor beta chains given below trace back to one sample, sequenced in a study of post-analysis software for immune sequencing data. Regarding the study as a whole: Four or five TRBV segments were more frequent in patients than controls; TRBV5-6, TRBV5-1 and TRBV20-1 belonged to this group.

cDNA libraries for TCR beta contained unique molecular identifiers. TCRdb ran MiXCR on the PCR reads and lists one entry per CDR3 protein. The sample lists roughly 650,000 distinct CDR3 sequences; 55% to 70% were seen once. These receptors are not linked to any known antigen. Sequencing was carried out using blood. These receptors all stem from a girl aged 2 to 9 with multiple sclerosis.

A remark on this clonotype: At one end the junction does not follow the germline gene, possibly because of a read error. The chain uses TRBV5-1 and TRBJ2-5, with D possibly being TRBD1 (6 bases). The CDR3 spans 13 residues. Per the germline V gene, CDR1 is SGHRS and CDR2 is YFSETQ. CDR3 loop: CANSNPTGETQYF. In DNA form, the CDR3 reads TGCGCCAACAGCAACCCGACAGGAGAGACCCAGTACTTC.

This clonotype was seen just once. This sequence joins TRBV12-3 or TRBV12-4 and TRBJ1-5, with D perhaps matching TRBD1 (6 bases). The CDR3 is 13 amino acids. The V and J ends lost 6 bases and 15 bases respectively, with 21 bases between them. CDR3 region: CASSQGPSGSLHF. CDR3 DNA sequence: TGTGCCAGCAGCCAGGGGCCTTCCGGGTCATTGCATTTT.

This clonotype was counted a few times. This chain uses TRBV29-1 with TRBJ2-7; D is unresolved. V lost 6 bases to trimming and J lost 3 bases, with 18 bases between them. Per germline, CDR1 SQVTM and CDR2 ANQGSEA. This CDR3 is 14 amino acids long. The CDR3 bases are TGCAGCGTACGACCTTACAACGTCAACTACGAGCAGTACTTC. Residues: CSVRPYNVNYEQYF.

The genes are TRBV7-2 and TRBJ2-1; D may be TRBD2 (7 bases). The CDR3 has 16 amino acids. The germline gives CDR1 SGHTA, CDR2 FQGNSA. The ends were cut back, 5 bases at V and 3 bases at J, with 17 bases in the middle. The CDR3 region is CASSPPGGGSYNEQFF. CDR3 in DNA: TGTGCCAGCAGCCCTCCTGGGGGCGGGAGCTACAATGAGCAGTTCTTC.

This clonotype was detected a few times. V and J are TRBV27 and TRBJ2-7, with D perhaps being TRBD1 or TRBD2 (6 bases each). In germline, CDR1 is MNHEY, CDR2 SMNVEV (reference sequence). CDR3 length equals 15 residues. Trimming stripped 1 base from V and 9 bases from J, with 19 bases between. CDR3 nucleotide sequence: TGTGCCAGCAGTTTATGTGGGGGGCGCGTATTTGGGCAGTACTTC. Its protein product is CASSLCGGRVFGQYF.

The chain combines TRBV20-1 with TRBJ2-7; D ambiguous. Between the trimmed V and J ends, which lost 2 bases and 1 base, there was a span of 12 bases. The CDR3 contains 14 residues. Germline values: CDR1 DFQATT, CDR2 SNEGSKA (reference sequence). The CDR3 coding sequence is TGCAGTGCTAGATCTTTCCCGTATTCCTACGAGCAGTACTTC. As protein: CSARSFPYSYEQYF.

The chain has TRBV7-9 and TRBJ2-7; 10 bases map to TRBD1. CDR1 is SEHNR and CDR2 is FQNEAQ in the germline V gene (reference sequence). The CDR3 totals 15 residues. V dropped 5 bases and J dropped 4; count of bases not matched to a gene: 8. The CDR3 nucleotides are TGTGCCAGCAGCCCGTCGGGACAGGGGATTTACGAGCAGTACTTC. Amino acid sequence: CASSPSGQGIYEQYF.

The V call is TRBV29-1, the J call TRBJ2-5; no firm D call. The CDR3 loop spans 12 amino acids. CDR1 and CDR2 (germline): SQVTM, ANQGSEA. Trimming removed 4 bases at V and 5 bases at J, with 11 bases between. CDR3 sequence: CSVAIGLETQYF. In DNA, the CDR3 is TGCAGCGTTGCGATCGGGCTGGAGACCCAGTACTTC. The variable domain in full, completed from reference TRBV29-1 and TRBJ2-5, reads SAVISQKPSRDICQRGTSLTIQCQVDSQVTMMFWYRQQPGQSLTLIATANQGSEATYESGFVIDKFPISRPNLTFSTLTVSNMSPEDSSIYLCSVAIGLETQYFGPGTRLLVL.

The genes are TRBV6-1 and TRBJ1-5, with 9 bases fitting TRBD1. The J segment lost 3 bases and the V segment lost 6 bases, leaving 6 bases of the junction unmatched. Germline-derived CDR1 and CDR2 are MNHNS and SASEGT. This CDR3 region has 15 residues. CDR3 sequence: CASSGQGRNNQPQHF. CDR3 DNA sequence: TGTGCCAGCAGCGGACAGGGGCGGAACAATCAGCCCCAGCATTTT.

V gene TRBV15 combines with J gene TRBJ2-3; the D is unclear. V lost 0 bases to trimming and J lost 2 bases, with 6 bases between them. Germline CDR1 is LNHNV and CDR2 is YYDKDF (reference sequence). CDR3 size: 14 residues. The CDR3 reads CATSRERVTDTQYF. The DNA for the CDR3 is TGTGCCACCAGCAGAGAAAGGGTCACAGATACGCAGTATTTT. The complete variable domain, with remaining parts taken from reference TRBV15 and TRBJ2-3, reads DAMVIQNPRYQVTQFGKPVTLSCSQTLNHNVMYWYQQKSSQAPKLLFHYYDKDFNNEADTPDNFQSRRPNTSFCFLDIRSPGLGDTAMYLCATSRERVTDTQYFGPGTRLTVL.

The genes are TRBV5-1 and TRBJ2-1, with a possible D match to TRBD2 (5 bases). Germline V gene lookup returns CDR1 SGHRS and CDR2 YFSETQ. V was cut by 1 base and J by 6 bases, with 11 bases left in between. This CDR3 comprises 14 residues. The CDR3 DNA follows: TGCGCCAGCAGCTTGATCGGGGTCGGCAATGAGCAGTTCTTC. Its protein product is CASSLIGVGNEQFF.

The genes are TRBV20-1 and TRBJ2-1, with 8 bases fitting TRBD2. The trim removed 0 bases at V and 7 bases at J, leaving 5 bases unmatched. CDR1 is DFQATT and CDR2 is SNEGSKA in the germline V gene (reference sequence). The CDR3 totals 14 residues. The CDR3 nucleotides are TGCAGTGCTAGAGAAAGCGGGAGAGTAAATGAGCAGTTCTTC. This encodes CSARESGRVNEQFF.

This clonotype was seen once. This chain connects TRBV20-1 to TRBJ2-4; maybe TRBD2 (6 bases). The length of the CDR3 is 15 residues. The germline V and J ends were trimmed by 2 bases and 7 bases, with 18 bases remaining between them. The germline V gene encodes CDR1 DFQATT and CDR2 SNEGSKA (reference sequence). CDR3 protein: CSARWDPGDPNIQYF. The CDR3 region has the DNA TGCAGTGCTAGATGGGACCCGGGAGATCCCAACATTCAGTACTTC.

The table lists this clonotype with a few counts. The V call is TRBV20-1, the J call TRBJ1-1, with D perhaps TRBD1 (5 bases). The CDR3 covers 16 residues. Deletions cut 5 bases from V and 3 bases from J, with 22 bases between. In germline, CDR1 is DFQATT, CDR2 SNEGSKA (reference sequence). The CDR3 spells CSAGGGPWAEDTEAFF. The CDR3 nucleotides are TGCAGTGCTGGGGGGGGACCGTGGGCGGAAGACACTGAAGCTTTCTTT.

Points on this clonotype: At one boundary the junction diverges from the germline segment, which might be a read error. The chain links TRBV2 to TRBJ2-7, with D maybe TRBD1 (5 bases). Germline V gives CDR1 SNHLY, CDR2 FYNNEI. The CDR3 length is 15 residues. The CDR3 here is CASSEGRETSYERYF. In DNA form, the CDR3 reads TGTGCCAGCAGTGAGGGGCGAGAGACAAGTTACGAGCGGTACTTC.

Concerning this clonotype itself: One end of the junction fails to match germline, which may point to a read error. This chain's CDR3 is CASSLAGGPHNEQFF. The CDR3 nucleotides read TGTGCCAGCAGCTTAGCGGGAGGACCCCACAATGAGCAGTTCTTC. V usage is TRBV12-3 or TRBV12-4 and J usage is TRBJ2-1, with 10 bases identical to TRBD2. This CDR3 contains 15 residues.

This clonotype was seen only a few times. The chain carries TRBV20-1 and TRBJ2-1; D ambiguous. Germline assignment: CDR1 DFQATT and CDR2 SNEGSKA (reference sequence). V shed 2 bases and J shed 12 bases, with 14 bases lying between them. The CDR3 sequence is 12 residues long. CDR3 protein: CSARLRQGRQFF. The CDR3, as DNA: TGCAGTGCTAGACTTCGACAAGGAAGGCAGTTCTTC.

The chain links TRBV12-3 or TRBV12-4 to TRBJ1-5, with a possible D match to TRBD1 (5 bases). This CDR3 region has 14 residues. Between the trimmed V and J ends, which lost 3 bases and 5 bases, there was a span of 11 bases. The CDR3 sequence: CASSFAGGDQPQHF. The CDR3 region has the DNA TGTGCCAGCAGTTTCGCGGGAGGGGATCAGCCCCAGCATTTT.

This chain connects TRBV7-9 to TRBJ1-2; no definite D call. The CDR3 loop spans 14 amino acids. V was pared by 5 bases and J by 0 bases, with 10 bases between. Germline V lookup: CDR1 SEHNR, CDR2 FQNEAQ (reference sequence). CDR3 sequence reads: CASSPSTANYGYTF. CDR3 sequence (DNA): TGTGCCAGCAGCCCCAGCACAGCTAACTATGGCTACACCTTC.

The V gene is TRBV7-2, the J gene TRBJ2-5; D perhaps matches TRBD2 (6 bases). The CDR3 is 15 residues long. The V end was cut by 1 base, the J end by 4 bases, with 13 bases between. The V gene's germline CDR1 is SGHTA and CDR2 FQGNSA. The CDR3 region is CASSLGSGLLETQYF. The CDR3 nucleotides read TGTGCCAGCAGCTTAGGGTCGGGACTCCTAGAGACCCAGTACTTC.

V and J are TRBV10-3 and TRBJ2-3; TRBD2 matches 11 bases. CDR1 and CDR2 (germline): ENHRY, SYGVKD. Germline trimming cut 4 bases from V and 4 bases from J; bases unmatched to any gene: 4. The CDR3 runs 15 residues. As DNA, the CDR3 is TGTGCCATCAGTGTTAGCGGGGGGGCCTCAGATACGCAGTATTTT. Its protein is CAISVSGGASDTQYF.

The gene calls are TRBV4-3 and TRBJ1-2; no clear D gene. V shed 0 bases and J shed 4 bases, with 9 bases lying between them. Per germline, CDR1 LGHNA and CDR2 YSLEER. This CDR3 has 14 residues. CDR3 DNA: TGCGCCAGCAGCCAAGATTGGGCTCCCTATGGCTACACCTTC. Translating it yields CASSQDWAPYGYTF.

This chain connects TRBV20-1 to TRBJ2-5; 8 bases map to TRBD2. In germline, CDR1 is DFQATT, CDR2 SNEGSKA (reference sequence). The junction had 14 bases not matched to a gene; V was cut back by 4 bases and J by 4 bases. The CDR3 runs to 16 residues. CDR3 sequence: CSAKGSERGMRETQYF. CDR3 nucleotides: TGCAGTGCTAAGGGCTCGGAGCGGGGGATGCGAGAGACCCAGTACTTC.

This clonotype has just a few counts. This rearrangement joins TRBV5-5 to TRBJ1-2; D remains ambiguous. Trimming took 4 bases from V and 4 from J, leaving 8 bases between them. The CDR3 covers 12 residues. In germline, CDR1 is SGHKS, CDR2 YYEKEE (reference sequence). In nucleotides, the CDR3 is TGTGCCAGCAGCCTATGGACCTATGGCTACACCTTC. It codes for CASSLWTYGYTF.

A single count supports this clonotype. The chain couples TRBV12-3 or TRBV12-4 to TRBJ2-1, with 12 bases lining up with TRBD2. V gave up 2 bases and J gave up 0 bases; unmatched junction bases: 2. The CDR3 contains 17 residues. The chain's CDR3 is CASSLSGLAGSYNEQFF. The DNA for the CDR3 is TGTGCCAGCAGTTTATCGGGACTAGCGGGCTCCTACAATGAGCAGTTCTTC.

V usage is TRBV3-1 and J usage is TRBJ2-7; perhaps TRBD2 as D (5 bases). V shed 1 base and J shed 3 bases, with 13 bases lying between them. This CDR3 contains 15 residues. Germline CDR1 is LGHDT and CDR2 is YNNKEL (reference sequence). The CDR3 region is CASSQGPSSYYEQYF. The CDR3 DNA sequence: TGTGCCAGCAGCCAAGGTCCTAGCAGCTACTACGAGCAGTACTTC.

This chain joins TRBV6-5 and TRBJ2-3; D possibly corresponds to TRBD2 (5 bases). The CDR3 runs 13 residues. Germline CDR1 and CDR2: MNHEY and SVGAGI. Between the trimmed V and J ends, which lost 2 bases and 5 bases, there was a span of 8 bases. CDR3 sequence reads: CASSYDEGDTQYF. The CDR3, as DNA: TGTGCCAGCAGTTACGATGAGGGAGATACGCAGTATTTT.